The next 32 T cell receptor beta chains were all read from a single sample in a study of cytomegalovirus exposure and HLA in healthy donors. The study ran its PCR with 60 Vbeta and 13 Jbeta primers. The protocol was immunoSEQ multiplex PCR, while the TCRdb copy is restricted to in-frame clones and leaves out a portion. This table has approximately 150,000 clones, around 77% appearing once. The sequenced sample was PBMCs. These receptors originate from a man aged 40-49 years in good health and CMV-seronegative.

Remarks on this clone: Its ends do not fully match the called genes, so a read error is possible. This chain uses TRBV2 with TRBJ2-2; D remains unclear. CDR1 and CDR2 from the germline V gene are SNHLY and FYNNEI. The CDR3 spans 14 residues. CDR3 loop: CARSDPGNTGELFF. The CDR3 region has the DNA TGTGCCAGGAGTGATCCCGGGAACACCGGGGAGCTGTTTTTT.

The genes are TRBV4-1 and TRBJ1-3; D gene ambiguous. V lost 0 bases to trimming and J lost 1 base, with 10 bases between them. This CDR3 has 16 amino acids. Germline CDR1 reads MGHRA; CDR2 reads YSYEKL. The chain's CDR3 is CASSQDPAASGNTIYF. CDR3 coding DNA: TGCGCCAGCAGCCAAGATCCGGCGGCTTCTGGAAACACCATATATTTT.

The V and J genes are TRBV5-1 and TRBJ1-6, with 9 bases identical to TRBD1. Per the germline V gene, CDR1 is SGHRS and CDR2 is YFSETQ. Trimming took 3 bases from V and 0 from J; bases not matched to a gene: 4. CDR3 length: 17 residues. The DNA for the CDR3 is TGCGCCAGCAGCTCAGACAGGGGGAGCTCCTATAATTCACCCCTCCACTTT. Its protein product is CASSSDRGSSYNSPLHF.

This chain connects TRBV5-1 to TRBJ2-1, with 9 bases aligning to TRBD2. CDR1 is SGHRS, CDR2 YFSETQ, per germline. CDR3 size: 15 residues. V lost 0 bases, J lost 3 bases, and 1 base stayed unmatched. DNA of the CDR3: TGCGCCAGCAGCTTGGATAGCGGGAGCTACAATGAGCAGTTCTTC. Protein product: CASSLDSGSYNEQFF.

This chain joins TRBV27 and TRBJ2-7, with TRBD1 matching over 7 bases. Germline CDR1 is MNHEY and CDR2 is SMNVEV (reference sequence). This CDR3 contains 12 residues. V lost 10 bases, J lost 5 bases, and 8 bases stayed unmatched. The chain's CDR3 is CATRQGANEQYF. The DNA of the CDR3 is TGTGCCACCCGACAGGGTGCCAACGAGCAGTACTTC.

This sequence joins TRBV28 and TRBJ2-5; D might be TRBD1 (6 bases). The germline CDR1 and CDR2 sequences are MDHEN and SYDVKM. The CDR3 is 13 residues long. Trimming took off 7 bases at V and 4 bases at J, with 13 bases between the two ends. The CDR3 DNA reads TGTGCCAGCAAAACTGGGGGCTCAGAGACCCAGTACTTC. Translated: CASKTGGSETQYF.

V gene TRBV5-6 combines with J gene TRBJ2-3, with 9 bases fitting TRBD1. Unmatched junction bases numbered 6, after V lost 5 bases and J lost 5 bases. The germline V gene encodes CDR1 SGHDT and CDR2 YYEEEE. CDR3 length equals 14 residues. The CDR3 DNA sequence: TGTGCCAGCAGTTGGGGACAGGGTCAAGATACGCAGTATTTT. It encodes CASSWGQGQDTQYF.

Note on this clone: The junction departs from germline at one end; a sequencing error may be responsible. The rearrangement links TRBV6-1 to TRBJ1-2; 9 nucleotides align to TRBD1. The germline gives CDR1 MNHNS, CDR2 SASEGT. This CDR3 is built from 12 residues. The CDR3 region is CVSSGQGKGYTF. Here the CDR3 DNA reads TGTGTCAGCTCCGGACAGGGGAAAGGCTACACCTTC.

This clone was counted between two and nine times. The chain couples TRBV11-2 to TRBJ2-7; D may be TRBD2 (6 bases). Trimming stripped 5 bases from V and 5 bases from J, with 16 bases between. The CDR3 covers 14 residues. The V gene's germline CDR1 is SGHAT and CDR2 FQNNGV. CDR3 region: CASSLGLGGDEQYV. The CDR3 DNA follows: TGTGCCAGCAGCCTGGGACTTGGAGGAGACGAGCAGTACGTC.

The chain combines TRBV10-1 with TRBJ2-1, with 10 nucleotides matching TRBD2. The ends lost 1 base at V and 4 bases at J; junction bases unmatched: 7. The germline gives CDR1 WNHNN, CDR2 SYGVQD (reference sequence). The length of the CDR3 is 17 residues. The CDR3 here is CASSELGLADKYNEQFF. The CDR3 DNA is TGCGCCAGCAGTGAGTTAGGACTAGCGGACAAGTACAATGAGCAGTTCTTC.

J is TRBJ2-3 and V is TRBV7-8; D is perhaps TRBD2 (5 bases). V gave up 2 bases and J gave up 0 bases, with 12 bases separating them. The CDR3 sequence is 16 residues long. Germline V gene sequence: CDR1 SGHVS, CDR2 FQNEAQ. As DNA, the CDR3 is TGTGCCAGCAGCTTAATAATCAGCGGTAGCACAGATACGCAGTATTTT. Translated, it gives CASSLIISGSTDTQYF.

As regards this clone: Mismatch with germline at one junction end may stem from a read error. The chain joins TRBV7-9 to TRBJ1-1, with D maybe TRBD1 (6 bases). The CDR3 covers 14 residues. Germline values: CDR1 SEHNR, CDR2 FQNEAQ (reference sequence). CDR3 bases: TGTTCCAGCAGCTTAGCGGGAGGGGGCACTGAAGCTTTCTTT. It encodes CSSSLAGGGTEAFF. Together with reference TRBV7-9 and TRBJ1-1, the CDR3 gives the full variable domain: DTGVSQNPRHKITKRGQNVTFRCDPISEHNRLYWYRQTLGQGPEFLTYFQNEAQLEKSRLLSDRFSAERPKGSFSTLEIQRTEQGDSAMYLCSSSLAGGGTEAFFGQGTRLTVV.

On this clone itself: Germline is not matched at one junction end, which may reflect a read error. V usage is TRBV19 and J usage is TRBJ1-5; unclear D gene. CDR3 length: 14 residues. Germline V gene data show CDR1 as LNHDA and CDR2 as SQIVND (reference sequence). The CDR3 coding sequence is TGTGCCAGTGGTATCGTGTTAAGCAATCAGCCCCAGCATTTT. Its protein product is CASGIVLSNQPQHF.

The chain is built from TRBV7-8 and TRBJ1-3, with D uncertain. V was shortened by 4 bases and J by 0 bases, with 13 bases between the two germline ends. Germline V gene sequence: CDR1 SGHVS, CDR2 FQNEAQ. The CDR3 consists of 16 residues. The CDR3 here is CASSSANLGSGNTIYF. CDR3 DNA sequence: TGTGCCAGCAGCTCCGCAAATCTAGGCTCTGGAAACACCATATATTTT. The full variable domain, in which reference TRBV7-8 and TRBJ1-3 provide the parts outside the CDR3, is GAGVSQSPRYKVAKRGQDVALRCDPISGHVSLFWYQQALGQGPEFLTYFQNEAQLDKSGLPSDRFFAERPEGSVSTLKIQRTQQEDSAVYLCASSSANLGSGNTIYFGEGSWLTVV.

J is TRBJ1-1 and V is TRBV9; 7 bases align to TRBD1. Germline V lookup: CDR1 SGDLS, CDR2 YYNGEE. The CDR3 is 13 residues long. V gave up 3 bases and J gave up 6 bases; unmatched junction bases: 5. The CDR3, as DNA: TGTGCCAGCAGCGCCAACAGGGGTTCTGAAGCTTTCTTT. Translated, it gives CASSANRGSEAFF. The full variable domain, its missing parts supplied by reference TRBV9 and TRBJ1-1, is DSGVTQTPKHLITATGQRVTLRCSPRSGDLSVYWYQQSLDQGLQFLIQYYNGEERAKGNILERFSAQQFPDLHSELNLSSLELGDSALYFCASSANRGSEAFFGQGTRLTVV.

The CDR3 DNA reads TGTGCCAGCAGCTTGGGGCAGGGCACAGATACGCAGTATTTT. Translating gives CASSLGQGTDTQYF. V and J are TRBV13 and TRBJ2-3; TRBD1 is a possible D gene (5 bases). The CDR3 sequence is 14 residues long. V lost 3 bases, J lost 1 base, and 8 bases lay in between. Per the germline V gene, CDR1 is PRHDT and CDR2 is FYEKMQ (reference sequence).

This clone appeared a single time. The V and J genes are TRBV14 and TRBJ2-7; perhaps TRBD1 as D (6 bases). This CDR3 is 13 amino acids long. The V and J ends lost 10 bases and 2 bases respectively, with 15 bases between them. In germline, CDR1 is SGHDN, CDR2 FVKESK. The CDR3 spells CATRTAFPYEQYV. CDR3 DNA sequence: TGTGCCACCCGGACAGCCTTCCCCTACGAGCAGTACGTC.

The CDR3 protein is CASSSKRTANYGYTF. DNA of the CDR3: TGTGCCAGCAGCTCCAAGCGGACAGCTAACTATGGCTACACCTTC. This chain joins TRBV7-2 and TRBJ1-2; D possibly corresponds to TRBD1 (6 bases). The CDR3 loop spans 15 amino acids. Trimming stripped 4 bases from V and 0 bases from J, with 12 bases between. CDR1 SGHTA and CDR2 FQGNSA come from the germline V gene.

V usage is TRBV7-8 and J usage is TRBJ2-1; D is uncertain. The CDR3 consists of 16 residues. V lost 0 bases and J 7 bases, leaving 16 bases between the germline ends. CDR1 is SGHVS and CDR2 is FQNEAQ in the germline V gene. CDR3 protein: CASSLARPPGGNEQFF. DNA of the CDR3: TGTGCCAGCAGCTTAGCGCGGCCTCCTGGCGGTAATGAGCAGTTCTTC.

The chain links TRBV29-1 to TRBJ2-7; 10 nucleotides match TRBD1. The CDR3 spans 14 residues. V trimming: 4 bases; J trimming: 0 bases; junction bases outside the gene matches: 3. From germline, CDR1 is SQVTM and CDR2 ANQGSEA. The CDR3 is CSVVGTGVSYEQYF. CDR3 DNA sequence: TGCAGCGTTGTTGGGACAGGGGTCTCCTACGAGCAGTACTTC.

This chain uses TRBV30 with TRBJ1-1; D is ambiguous. The CDR3 has 16 amino acids. The germline CDR1 and CDR2 sequences are GTSNPN and SVGIG (reference sequence). V was cut by 3 bases and J by 6 bases, with 23 bases left in between. CDR3 protein: CAWSSGGSKRYAEAFF. DNA of the CDR3: TGTGCCTGGAGCTCGGGAGGATCTAAACGCTACGCTGAAGCTTTCTTT.

The chain has TRBV28 and TRBJ1-5, with D uncertain. The CDR3 runs 16 residues. V dropped 6 bases and J dropped 2 bases, with 17 bases sitting between them. Germline-derived CDR1 and CDR2 are MDHEN and SYDVKM. CDR3: CASSTFLSGGNQPQHF. CDR3 nucleotide sequence: TGTGCCAGCAGCACCTTCCTTTCCGGGGGCAATCAGCCCCAGCATTTT. The whole variable domain, remainder taken from reference TRBV28 and TRBJ1-5, is DVKVTQSSRYLVKRTGEKVFLECVQDMDHENMFWYRQDPGLGLRLIYFSYDVKMKEKGDIPEGYSVSREKKERFSLILESASTNQTSMYLCASSTFLSGGNQPQHFGDGTRLSIL.

The chain has TRBV7-8 and TRBJ1-2, with TRBD1 as a possible D gene (6 bases). The CDR3 extends over 15 amino acids. V shed 3 bases and J shed 8 bases, with 19 bases lying between them. The V gene's germline CDR1 is SGHVS and CDR2 FQNEAQ. Here the CDR3 reads CASSLPQQGRKGYTF. Written as DNA, the CDR3 is TGTGCCAGCAGCTTGCCCCAACAGGGACGAAAGGGCTACACCTTC.

This clone came up a few times. Compared with germline, one end of the junction differs, possibly owing to a read error. The chain recombines TRBV7-9 with TRBJ2-1; 9 nucleotides agree with TRBD2. Per the germline V gene, CDR1 is SEHNR and CDR2 is FQNEAQ (reference sequence). The CDR3 covers 16 residues. The CDR3: CSSSLAEDVAGDEQFF. The DNA for the CDR3 is TGTTCCAGCAGCTTAGCAGAAGATGTAGCGGGAGACGAGCAGTTCTTC.

V is TRBV9 and J is TRBJ2-1, with a tentative D call TRBD2 (5 bases). Germline V gene sequence: CDR1 SGDLS, CDR2 YYNGEE. The V end lost 2 bases, the J end lost 10 bases, and 13 bases lay between the germline ends. This CDR3 spans 13 amino acids. The CDR3 is CASSVRRVGEQFF. CDR3 nucleotides: TGTGCCAGCAGCGTTCGGCGGGTGGGGGAGCAGTTCTTC.

The chain couples TRBV5-1 to TRBJ1-4, with a weak D call TRBD1 (5 bases). With 5 bases removed from V and 5 bases from J, the gap between germline ends came to 16 bases. This CDR3 comprises 15 residues. Per the germline V gene, CDR1 is SGHRS and CDR2 is YFSETQ. The CDR3 reads CASRPSWGVNEKLFF. CDR3 coding DNA: TGCGCCAGCAGACCTTCTTGGGGGGTAAATGAAAAACTGTTTTTT.

This clone was seen a handful of times. This chain uses TRBV11-2 with TRBJ1-5, with 7 bases identical to TRBD1. With V trimmed by 6 bases and J by 3 bases, 8 bases remained unmatched. CDR1 and CDR2 from the germline V gene are SGHAT and FQNNGV. This CDR3 has 15 amino acids. The chain's CDR3 is CASSRDSLFNQPQHF. The DNA of the CDR3 is TGTGCCAGCAGTCGGGACAGCCTCTTCAATCAGCCCCAGCATTTT.

This chain uses TRBV11-2 with TRBJ1-2; TRBD1 aligns across 7 bases. The CDR3 is 14 amino acids. In germline, CDR1 is SGHAT, CDR2 FQNNGV. With V trimmed by 4 bases and J by 4 bases, 6 bases remained unmatched. The CDR3 sequence is CASSSIRTGYGYTF. The CDR3 coding sequence is TGTGCCAGCAGCTCGATCCGGACAGGCTATGGCTACACCTTC.

This clone has a single count. The V gene is TRBV21-1, the J gene TRBJ2-3; the table assigns TRBD2, which was not confirmed against the DNA. TRBV21-1 is a known pseudogene. This CDR3 region has 17 residues. The CDR3 here is CASSNGPDSGISDTQYF. CDR3 DNA sequence: TGTGCCAGCAGCAACGGTCCCGATAGCGGGATCTCGGATACGCAGTATTTT.

The chain has TRBV9 and TRBJ1-1; TRBD1 matches at 8 bases. This CDR3 region has 12 residues. V lost 3 bases, J lost 7 bases, and 2 bases stayed unmatched. Germline lookup yields CDR1 SGDLS and CDR2 YYNGEE. The CDR3 coding sequence is TGTGCCAGCAGCGGACAGGGGAGTGAAGCTTTCTTT. It specifies CASSGQGSEAFF.

This sequence joins TRBV27 and TRBJ2-7; TRBD1 matches 7 bases. Germline CDR1 MNHEY, CDR2 SMNVEV (reference sequence). The CDR3 has 12 amino acids. Losses at the gene ends were 5 bases for V and 6 bases for J; bases not matched to a gene: 4. CDR3: CASSPGQFEQYF. CDR3 in DNA: TGTGCCAGCAGTCCGGGACAGTTCGAGCAGTACTTC.

V is TRBV6-4 and J is TRBJ2-1; 7 bases align to TRBD2. This CDR3 spans 13 amino acids. Germline V gives CDR1 MRHNA, CDR2 SNTAGT. Unmatched junction bases numbered 10, after V lost 8 bases and J lost 9 bases. The DNA of the CDR3 is TGTGCCAGCGGTGGGGAATGGGGGGGTGAGCAGTTCTTC. Translation: CASGGEWGGEQFF.